Shown below are 22 T cell receptor beta chains from a single sample sequenced in a study of T-cell memory formation after mild COVID-19. TCRdb redid the calling of the 5' RACE reads with MiXCR, one entry per CDR3 protein. The table records hundreds of thousands of distinct CDR3 sequences, roughly a fifth of them present only once. Sample: PBMCs or a T cell subset sorted from them (not recorded which). These receptors were obtained from an adult woman who had mild COVID-19 (a few samples of this study predate the infection). Cell type and time point are not known.

CDR3 sequence (DNA): TGTGCCAGCAGCCCCGGCGGGGGCCTAGCTGAAGCTTTCTTT. It encodes CASSPGGGLAEAFF. This chain joins TRBV5-6 and TRBJ1-1; D possibly corresponds to TRBD1 (6 bases). Germline loops: CDR1 SGHDT, CDR2 YYEEEE. Trimming left V 4 bases short and J 6 bases short, with 16 bases between. The CDR3 consists of 14 residues.

This clonotype occurred a few times. The rearrangement joins TRBV9 to TRBJ2-5; TRBD2 matches 10 bases. The V gene's germline CDR1 is SGDLS and CDR2 YYNGEE. The J segment lost 1 base and the V segment lost 6 bases, leaving 6 bases of the junction unmatched. The CDR3 length is 15 residues. In DNA form, the CDR3 reads TGTGCCAGCACCCTAGCGGGAGTTAGCCAAGAGACCCAGTACTTC. It yields the protein CASTLAGVSQETQYF.

In its sample, this clonotype was seen a few times. V is TRBV24-1 and J is TRBJ2-5, with TRBD1 identical over 11 bases. CDR1 KGHDR and CDR2 SFDVKD come from the germline V gene. After removal of 3 bases from V and 4 bases from J, the junction contained 6 bases not matched to a gene. This CDR3 contains 16 residues. The DNA for the CDR3 is TGTGCCACCAGTGATCGGACAGGGGGCCCAGGAGAGACCCAGTACTTC. As protein: CATSDRTGGPGETQYF.

This clonotype was picked up a small number of times. The chain employs TRBV11-3 and TRBJ2-1; TRBD2 matches at 8 bases. Germline V CDR1 and CDR2: SGHNT, YENEEA. The CDR3 loop spans 15 amino acids. Unmatched junction bases numbered 11, after V lost 4 bases and J lost 9 bases. The CDR3 DNA follows: TGTGCCAGCAGCTATCTCCGGAGCGGGAGAGGTGAGCAGTTCTTC. Its translation: CASSYLRSGRGEQFF.

The chain is built from TRBV7-3 and TRBJ1-1, with a possible D match to TRBD1 (5 bases). CDR1 is SGHTA, CDR2 FQGTGA, per germline. The V end was cut by 5 bases, the J end by 6 bases, with 13 bases between. The CDR3 extends over 13 amino acids. For the CDR3, the DNA is TGTGCCAGCAGCGCCGGGACGTTGCCTGAAGCTTTCTTT. This gives the protein CASSAGTLPEAFF.

This clonotype was seen a few times. V usage is TRBV30 and J usage is TRBJ2-6; 8 bases fit TRBD1. V lost 6 bases, J lost 1 base, and 11 bases stayed unmatched. Germline CDR1 is GTSNPN and CDR2 is SVGIG (reference sequence). The CDR3 length is 17 residues. CDR3 nucleotide sequence: TGTGCCTGCCGACAGGGGACACCTCTATCTGGGGCCAACGTCCTGACTTTC. This sequence encodes CACRQGTPLSGANVLTF.

This clonotype was seen many times. V gene TRBV27 combines with J gene TRBJ2-2, with TRBD1 matching over 8 bases. The CDR3 consists of 16 residues. The V gene's germline CDR1 is MNHEY and CDR2 SMNVEV (reference sequence). V was pared by 8 bases and J by 0 bases, with 8 bases of the junction left unmatched. The CDR3 DNA follows: TGTGCCAGCTCCGAACCGGACAGGGCGAACACCGGGGAGCTGTTTTTT. This sequence encodes CASSEPDRANTGELFF.

This chain connects TRBV7-8 to TRBJ1-2; the D is unclear. The CDR3 loop spans 12 amino acids. Germline CDR1 reads SGHVS; CDR2 reads FQNEAQ. V lost 1 base and J lost 4, with 4 bases in between. The CDR3 DNA reads as TGTGCCAGCAGCTTAGAGCTCTATGGCTACACCTTC. Translation gives CASSLELYGYTF.

The rearrangement joins TRBV12-3 or TRBV12-4 to TRBJ2-3; perhaps TRBD1 as D (6 bases). The CDR3 consists of 14 residues. V was trimmed by 8 bases and J by 1 base, leaving 13 bases between them. The CDR3 spells CASVTGTRTDTQYF. The CDR3, as DNA: TGTGCCAGCGTCACAGGGACCCGCACAGATACGCAGTATTTT.

Ten or more counts support this clonotype. This sequence joins TRBV7-2 and TRBJ2-5, with 7 bases matching TRBD2. Trimming took 5 bases from V and 2 from J; bases not matched to a gene: 11. Germline CDR1 SGHTA, CDR2 FQGNSA. This CDR3 is 16 amino acids long. The CDR3 coding sequence is TGTGCCAGCAGCCCTAAGCGTGCGGGGGATCAAGAGACCCAGTACTTC. This translates into CASSPKRAGDQETQYF.

This clonotype has more than one count but fewer than ten. V and J are TRBV27 and TRBJ2-3; D not resolved. Germline CDR1 is MNHEY and CDR2 is SMNVEV (reference sequence). The germline V and J ends were trimmed by 5 bases and 9 bases, with 15 bases remaining between them. The CDR3 extends over 13 amino acids. CDR3 coding DNA: TGTGCCAGCAGTCAGCTGGGCGAGTTGACGCAGTATTTT. Its translation: CASSQLGELTQYF.

There are a few counts of this clonotype. The CDR3 region is CASSREASGGVMNTQYF. The CDR3 DNA is TGTGCCAGCAGCCGAGAGGCTAGCGGGGGAGTCATGAATACGCAGTATTTT. The chain combines TRBV7-6 with TRBJ2-3, with 10 bases aligning to TRBD2. The germline CDR1 and CDR2 sequences are SGHVS and FNYEAQ. The CDR3 loop spans 17 amino acids. J gave up 7 bases and V 5 bases, and 15 bases lay outside the gene matches.

The V gene is TRBV9, the J gene TRBJ2-1; TRBD2 agrees at 8 bases. V shed 0 bases and J 6 bases; nucleotides not matched to a gene: 5. Germline assignment: CDR1 SGDLS and CDR2 YYNGEE. The CDR3 spans 15 residues. Here the CDR3 DNA reads TGTGCCAGCAGCGTAGTCGACGGGGGGGCCAATGAGCAGTTCTTC. It is translated as CASSVVDGGANEQFF.

The V gene is TRBV5-6, the J gene TRBJ1-1; maybe TRBD1 (6 bases). The CDR3 has 14 amino acids. Trimming shortened V by 4 bases and J by 7 bases, and 17 bases separated the two germline ends. Germline V gene sequence: CDR1 SGHDT, CDR2 YYEEEE. The CDR3: CASSHQDRANEAFF. In DNA, the CDR3 is TGTGCCAGCAGCCACCAGGACAGAGCCAATGAAGCTTTCTTT.

The V gene is TRBV12-3 or TRBV12-4, the J gene TRBJ2-7; 8 nucleotides agree with TRBD1. V was clipped by 6 bases and J by 6 bases; unmatched bases: 4. The CDR3 length is 12 residues. CDR3 sequence reads: CASRSTGGEQYF. For the CDR3, the DNA is TGTGCCAGCAGATCAACAGGGGGCGAGCAGTACTTC.

This clonotype was seen a few times. The chain is built from TRBV4-3 and TRBJ1-2; 7 bases align to TRBD1. The V segment lost 2 bases and the J segment 3 bases; nucleotides outside the gene matches: 6. Germline assignment: CDR1 LGHNA and CDR2 YSLEER. The CDR3 loop spans 15 amino acids. The CDR3 loop reads CASSQLQGQHYGYTF. For the CDR3, the DNA is TGCGCCAGCAGCCAACTGCAGGGACAGCACTATGGCTACACCTTC.

The chain links TRBV12-3 or TRBV12-4 to TRBJ2-3; the D gene could be TRBD1 or TRBD2 (5 bases each). Trimming took 4 bases from V and 6 from J, leaving 14 bases between them. This CDR3 spans 14 amino acids. The CDR3 coding sequence is TGTGCCAGCAGTTCCCGGGACCCCTGGGATACGCAGTATTTT. Translation gives CASSSRDPWDTQYF.

Only a few counts were recorded for this clonotype. The chain joins TRBV6-2 or TRBV6-3 to TRBJ2-3; D not certain. This CDR3 spans 14 amino acids. Trimming took off 0 bases at V and 3 bases at J, with 7 bases between the two ends. Germline CDR1 MNHEY, CDR2 SVGEGT. The CDR3 DNA follows: TGTGCCAGCAGTTACTCATTTTTTACAGATACGCAGTATTTT. Amino acids: CASSYSFFTDTQYF.

The V and J genes are TRBV7-9 and TRBJ2-7; maybe TRBD2 (5 bases). V was pared by 4 bases and J by 2 bases, with 9 bases between. Germline loops: CDR1 SEHNR, CDR2 FQNEAQ (reference sequence). The CDR3 loop spans 13 amino acids. The CDR3 coding sequence is TGTGCCAGCAGCTCGGACTTCCCCTACGAGCAGTACTTC. This sequence encodes CASSSDFPYEQYF.

This clonotype was seen more than once but under ten times. V and J are TRBV7-9 and TRBJ2-2; a possible D gene is TRBD2 (5 bases). Trimming stripped 10 bases from V and 1 base from J, with 10 bases between. Germline V gene lookup returns CDR1 SEHNR and CDR2 FQNEAQ (reference sequence). This CDR3 has 13 residues. The CDR3 region is CATTGGNTGELFF. DNA of the CDR3: TGTGCCACCACCGGAGGGAACACCGGGGAGCTGTTTTTT.

The chain couples TRBV6-2 or TRBV6-3 to TRBJ2-2, with D uncertain. This CDR3 spans 13 amino acids. V was pared by 6 bases and J by 4 bases, with 9 bases between. Germline CDR1 MNHEY, CDR2 SVGEGT. The CDR3 DNA reads TGTGCCAGCAGCCGTATGGGCACCGGGGAGCTGTTTTTT. It codes for CASSRMGTGELFF.

This clonotype was seen ten or more times. The chain combines TRBV19 with TRBJ2-7; weak D call: TRBD2 (6 bases). This CDR3 comprises 15 residues. The V end was cut by 5 bases, the J end by 7 bases, with 21 bases between. Per the germline V gene, CDR1 is LNHDA and CDR2 is SQIVND (reference sequence). CDR3 bases: TGTGCCAGTAGTGTTCCGCTAGCGACCTTGGTTGAGCAGTACTTC. Translated: CASSVPLATLVEQYF.